The text below deals with one TCR beta chain. Its cognate antigen has yet to be identified. Base qualities are not at hand, and no much larger clone is one base apart. These data are taken from a study of beta chain features in type 1 diabetes listed by TCRdb under 2018. A note on the overall study: Patients and healthy donors did not differ in mean age, gender distribution, total cell number or subset yield. A total of 107,917,701 sorted cells were examined across all samples, and RNA yield correlated strongly with the number of cells per subset. In the study, TCRB repertoires of sorted circulating CD4+ T cell subsets from recently diagnosed type 1 diabetes patients were compared with those of matched healthy donors. Regulatory and stem cell-like memory subsets were obtained from only 8 patients and about eight healthy donors, while naive and central memory subsets were obtained from all 30 or so donors. Here is what the overall study found, with its caveats: Sequencing cDNA rather than genomic DNA could over-represent highly expressing activated cells, although activation and CD3 levels did not differ between groups. Only small numbers of individuals were included in the HLA sub-analyses, which left unresolved whether HLA type had any influence on TCRB rearrangement. PCR may preferentially amplify shorter templates, but because patient and control samples were amplified and corrected together, any resulting skew would affect both groups equally. Type 1 diabetes patients showed a moderate but significant shortening of TCRB CDR3 length in all four CD4+ subsets. Patients with type 1 diabetes made fewer insertions and deleted more nucleotides at VDJ recombination sites, implying thymic rearrangement abnormalities. Naive, central memory and regulatory TCRB repertoires appeared to be more similar among patients than among healthy donors.

The entire amount of isolated RNA was reverse transcribed using the High Capacity cDNA Reverse Transcription Kit, so the sequenced TCRB transcripts were expressed ones. Naive, central memory and regulatory T cell samples underwent deep immunoSEQ sequencing, averaging about 3.57 million total reads per sample. Sorted cells were lysed in RLT buffer and RNA was extracted with DNase-treated RNeasy Micro or Mini kits, depending on cell number. To prevent cross-contamination, each cell subset was processed individually, whereas patient and healthy donor samples were processed jointly. The immunoSEQ multiplex PCR was used to amplify TCRB sequences from cDNA, yielding 87-bp fragments that span the CDR3 region. Amplicons were sequenced on the Illumina HiSeq platform. Per the source publication's procedure: PCR bias was corrected computationally using synthetic template baselines, and reads within Hamming distance 2 were collapsed, with unmergeable singletons discarded. Reads were aligned against IMGT to assign V, D and J genes, CDR3 length and insertions or deletions at six rearrangement sites. Within each subset, clonotype counts were normalized to sorted cell number, after which true diversity and Gini coefficients were computed with the tcR R package. The overlap coefficient, calculated on TCRB nucleotide sequences, was used to quantify repertoire sharing. TCRdb's version of the immuneACCESS table is confined to in-frame rearrangements and falls short of the full clone set. An unresolved V gene accounts for under half of the shortfall where checked; the remainder is of unknown origin. That table supplies the V and J calls and clone size; D and trimming were determined from the DNA. Here the sample has about 140,000 clones; roughly 10% occur a single time. 0.65% of the sample belongs to the ten largest clones.

Each donor gave one peripheral blood draw, averaging approximately 110 mL, which was collected into heparinised tubes. A BD FACSAria II and a panel including CD45RO, CCR7, CD25, CD127, CD95 and CD27 were used to sort naive, central memory, regulatory and stem cell-like memory CD4+ T cells. A purity above 95% was achieved for all sorted populations. Right away, PBMCs were isolated by Lymphoprep density gradient centrifugation and were stained directly, with no culture step. So that batch effects would be minimized, each experiment stained and sorted samples in pairs, pairing one healthy donor with one patient. Spanning cysteine to phenylalanine, the CDR3 consists of 18 amino acids. Here the CDR3 DNA is all that survives: 54 bases in frame from base 1. Reading the germline V gene gives CDR1 SGHDN and CDR2 FVKESK. V is trimmed back by 3 bases and J by 2 bases, and the junction contains 12 bases that no gene match accounts for.

The TCR sequence derives from a woman aged 40 to 50 in good health. Material: central memory CD4+ T cells from blood. The rearrangement combines TRBV14 with TRBJ2-1; TRBD2 matches 8 bases in the middle. The CDR3 region has the sequence CASSHGLAFKWPYNEQFF. The DNA is TGTGCCAGCAGCCACGGACTAGCTTTCAAATGGCCCTACAATGAGCAGTTCTTC.